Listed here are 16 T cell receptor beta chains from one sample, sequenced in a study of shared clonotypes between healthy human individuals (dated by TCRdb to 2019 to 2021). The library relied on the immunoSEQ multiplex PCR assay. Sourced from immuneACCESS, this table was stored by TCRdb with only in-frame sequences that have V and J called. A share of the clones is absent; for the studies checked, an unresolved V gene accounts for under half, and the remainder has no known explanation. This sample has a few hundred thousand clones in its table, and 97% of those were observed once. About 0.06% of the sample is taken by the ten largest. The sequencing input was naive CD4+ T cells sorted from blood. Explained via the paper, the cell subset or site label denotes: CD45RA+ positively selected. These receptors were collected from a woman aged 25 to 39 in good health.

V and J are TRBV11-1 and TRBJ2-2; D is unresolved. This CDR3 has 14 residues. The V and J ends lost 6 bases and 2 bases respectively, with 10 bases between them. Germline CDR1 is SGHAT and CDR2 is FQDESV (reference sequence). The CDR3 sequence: CASRGSLNTGELFF. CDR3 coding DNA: TGTGCCAGCAGAGGTAGCCTCAACACCGGGGAGCTGTTTTTT. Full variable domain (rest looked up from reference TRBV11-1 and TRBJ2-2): EAEVAQSPRYKITEKSQAVAFWCDPISGHATLYWYRQILGQGPELLVQFQDESVVDDSQLPKDRFSAERLKGVDSTLKIQPAELGDSAMYLCASRGSLNTGELFFGEGSRLTVL.

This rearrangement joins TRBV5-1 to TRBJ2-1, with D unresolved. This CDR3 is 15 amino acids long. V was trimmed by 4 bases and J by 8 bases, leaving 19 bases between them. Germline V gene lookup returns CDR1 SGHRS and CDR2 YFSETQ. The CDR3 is CASSRATWPSDEQFF. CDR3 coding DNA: TGCGCCAGCAGCCGCGCTACTTGGCCGTCGGATGAGCAGTTCTTC.

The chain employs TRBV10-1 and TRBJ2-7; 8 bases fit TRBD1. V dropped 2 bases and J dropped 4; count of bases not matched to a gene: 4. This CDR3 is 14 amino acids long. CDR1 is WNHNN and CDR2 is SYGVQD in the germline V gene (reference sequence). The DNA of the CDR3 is TGCGCCAGCAGTGAGACAGGGGGACATTACGAGCAGTACTTC. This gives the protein CASSETGGHYEQYF.

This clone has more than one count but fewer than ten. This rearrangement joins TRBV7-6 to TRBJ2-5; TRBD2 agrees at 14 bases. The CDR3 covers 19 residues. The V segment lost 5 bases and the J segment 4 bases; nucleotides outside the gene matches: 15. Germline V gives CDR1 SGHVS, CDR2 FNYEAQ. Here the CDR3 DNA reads TGTGCCAGCAGCCCAGGGGGGGGACTAGCGGGAGCAGCAGGAGAGACCCAGTACTTC. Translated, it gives CASSPGGGLAGAAGETQYF.

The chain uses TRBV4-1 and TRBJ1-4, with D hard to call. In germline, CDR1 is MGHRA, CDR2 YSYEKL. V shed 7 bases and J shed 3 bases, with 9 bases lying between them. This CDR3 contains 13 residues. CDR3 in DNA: TGCGCCAGCACGGGCCAGGCTAATGAAAAACTGTTTTTT. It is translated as CASTGQANEKLFF.

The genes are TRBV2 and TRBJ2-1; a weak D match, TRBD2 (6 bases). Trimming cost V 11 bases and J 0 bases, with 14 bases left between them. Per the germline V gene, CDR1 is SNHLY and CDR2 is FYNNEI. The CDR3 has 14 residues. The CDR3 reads CAGGSGSSYNEQFF. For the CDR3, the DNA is TGTGCCGGAGGGAGCGGGTCCTCCTACAATGAGCAGTTCTTC.

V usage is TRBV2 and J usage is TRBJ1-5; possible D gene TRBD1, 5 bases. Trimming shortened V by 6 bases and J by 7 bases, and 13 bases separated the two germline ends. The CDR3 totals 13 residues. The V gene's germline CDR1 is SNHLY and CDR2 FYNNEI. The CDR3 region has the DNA TGTGCCAGCAGGGGGCGCGAGGCCCAGCCCCAGCATTTT. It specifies CASRGREAQPQHF.

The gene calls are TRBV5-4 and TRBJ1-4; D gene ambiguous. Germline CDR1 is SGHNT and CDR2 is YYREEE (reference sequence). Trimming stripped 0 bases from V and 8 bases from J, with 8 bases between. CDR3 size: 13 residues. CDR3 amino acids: CASSLDSREKLFF. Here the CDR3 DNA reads TGTGCCAGCAGCTTGGATAGTCGCGAAAAACTGTTTTTT.

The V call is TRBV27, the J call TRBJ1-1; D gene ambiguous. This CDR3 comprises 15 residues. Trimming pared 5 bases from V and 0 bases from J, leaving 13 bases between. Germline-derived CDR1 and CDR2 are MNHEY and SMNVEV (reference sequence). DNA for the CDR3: TGTGCCAGCAGTAACCGACGGGTTGTGAACACTGAAGCTTTCTTT. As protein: CASSNRRVVNTEAFF.

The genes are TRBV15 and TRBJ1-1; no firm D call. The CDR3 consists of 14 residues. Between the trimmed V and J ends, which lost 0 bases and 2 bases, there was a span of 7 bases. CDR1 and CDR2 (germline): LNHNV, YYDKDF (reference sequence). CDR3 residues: CATSRDHANTEAFF. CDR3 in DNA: TGTGCCACCAGCAGAGATCACGCTAACACTGAAGCTTTCTTT.

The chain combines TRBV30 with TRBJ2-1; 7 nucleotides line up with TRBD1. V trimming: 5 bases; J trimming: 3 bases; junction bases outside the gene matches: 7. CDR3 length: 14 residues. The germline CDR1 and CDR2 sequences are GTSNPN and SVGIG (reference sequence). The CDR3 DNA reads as TGTGCCTGGGGAGACAGGGCCTTCTACAATGAGCAGTTCTTC. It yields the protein CAWGDRAFYNEQFF.

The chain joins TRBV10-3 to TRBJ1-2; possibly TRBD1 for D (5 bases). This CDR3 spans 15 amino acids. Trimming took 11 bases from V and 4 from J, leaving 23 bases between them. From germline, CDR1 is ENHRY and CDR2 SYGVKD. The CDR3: CAVKESGNLGYGYTF. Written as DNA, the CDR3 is TGTGCCGTGAAAGAGTCAGGGAACCTCGGCTATGGCTACACCTTC.

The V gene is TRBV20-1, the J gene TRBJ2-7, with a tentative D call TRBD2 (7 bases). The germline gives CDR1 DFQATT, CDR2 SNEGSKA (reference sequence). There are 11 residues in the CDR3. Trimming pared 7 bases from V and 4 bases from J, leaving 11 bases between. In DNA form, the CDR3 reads TGCAGTGGTCGGGGGGCTTACGAGCAGTACTTC. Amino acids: CSGRGAYEQYF.

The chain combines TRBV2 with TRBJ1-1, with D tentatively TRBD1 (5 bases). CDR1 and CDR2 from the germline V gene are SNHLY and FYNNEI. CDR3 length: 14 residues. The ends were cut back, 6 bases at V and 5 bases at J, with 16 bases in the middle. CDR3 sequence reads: CASRGVVGRTEAFF. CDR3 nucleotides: TGTGCCAGCAGGGGGGTTGTCGGTCGGACTGAAGCTTTCTTT. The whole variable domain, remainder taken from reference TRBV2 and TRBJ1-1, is EPEVTQTPSHQVTQMGQEVILRCVPISNHLYFYWYRQILGQKVEFLVSFYNNEISEKSEIFDDQFSVERPDGSNFTLKIRSTKLEDSAMYFCASRGVVGRTEAFFGQGTRLTVV.

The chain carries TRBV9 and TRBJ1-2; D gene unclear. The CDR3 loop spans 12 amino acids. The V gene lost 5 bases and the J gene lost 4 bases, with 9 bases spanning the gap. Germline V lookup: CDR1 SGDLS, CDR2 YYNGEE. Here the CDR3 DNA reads TGTGCCAGCAGAGCCCCCCTCTATGGCTACACCTTC. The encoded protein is CASRAPLYGYTF. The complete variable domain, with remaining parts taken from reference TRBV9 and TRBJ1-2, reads DSGVTQTPKHLITATGQRVTLRCSPRSGDLSVYWYQQSLDQGLQFLIQYYNGEERAKGNILERFSAQQFPDLHSELNLSSLELGDSALYFCASRAPLYGYTFGSGTRLTVV.

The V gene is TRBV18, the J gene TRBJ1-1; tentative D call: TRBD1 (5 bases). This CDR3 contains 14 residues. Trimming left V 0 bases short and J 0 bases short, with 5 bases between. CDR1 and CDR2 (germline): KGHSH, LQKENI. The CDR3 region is CASSPPGVNTEAFF. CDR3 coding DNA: TGTGCCAGCTCACCACCGGGGGTGAACACTGAAGCTTTCTTT.